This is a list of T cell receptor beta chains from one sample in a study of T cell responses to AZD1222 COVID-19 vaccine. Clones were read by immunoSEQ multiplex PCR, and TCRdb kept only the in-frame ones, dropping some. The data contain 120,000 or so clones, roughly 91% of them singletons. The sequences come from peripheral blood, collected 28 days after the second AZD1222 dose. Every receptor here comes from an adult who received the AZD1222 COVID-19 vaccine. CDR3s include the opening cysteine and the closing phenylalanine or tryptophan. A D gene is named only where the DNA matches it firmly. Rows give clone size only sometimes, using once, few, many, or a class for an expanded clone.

CDR3 DNA: TGTGCCAGCAGCCCGCGATCCCTACTAGCGGCGGAGCTGTTTTTT
CDR3 protein: CASSPRSLLAAELFF
V gene: TRBV9
clone size: NA
J gene: TRBJ2-2
D gene: TRBD2

CDR3 DNA: TGTGCCAGTAGTAGTAGCGGGGGAGGCTGGGAGCAGTTCTTC
CDR3 protein: CASSSSGGGWEQFF
V gene: TRBV19
clone size: NA
J gene: TRBJ2-1
D gene: TRBD2

CDR3 DNA: TGTGCCAGCAGCCCTTCTAGCGGGGGTGGCTACAATGAGCAGTTCTTC
CDR3 protein: CASSPSSGGGYNEQFF
V gene: TRBV9
clone size: NA
J gene: TRBJ2-1
D gene: TRBD2

CDR3 DNA: TGCAGCGTTGGGGGGGGCCTCTCTGGAAACACCATATATTTT
CDR3 protein: CSVGGGLSGNTIYF
V gene: TRBV29-1
clone size: NA
J gene: TRBJ1-3
D gene: NA

CDR3 DNA: TGTGCCAGCTCACCGACGAGGGGGAGTGGTGAAAAACTGTTTTTT
CDR3 protein: CASSPTRGSGEKLFF
V gene: TRBV18
clone size: NA
J gene: TRBJ1-4
D gene: NA

CDR3 DNA: TGTGCCAGCTCACAAGGCCTTTACAATGAGCAGTTCTTC
CDR3 protein: CASSQGLYNEQFF
V gene: TRBV18
clone size: NA
J gene: TRBJ2-1
D gene: NA

CDR3 DNA: TGTGCCAGCAGCTTAAATACAGGGGACCATGGCTACACCTTC
CDR3 protein: CASSLNTGDHGYTF
V gene: TRBV7-9
clone size: NA
J gene: TRBJ1-2
D gene: TRBD1

CDR3 DNA: TGTGCCAGTTCTTATAGCGGGAGGATCTACGAGCAGTACTTC
CDR3 protein: CASSYSGRIYEQYF
V gene: TRBV5-4
clone size: NA
J gene: TRBJ2-7
D gene: TRBD2

CDR3 DNA: TGCGCCAGCAGCTTTGGACTAGCGGGGGTGGATACGCAGTATTTT
CDR3 protein: CASSFGLAGVDTQYF
V gene: TRBV5-1
clone size: NA
J gene: TRBJ2-3
D gene: TRBD2

CDR3 DNA: TGTGCCAGCAGCCAAGATGCGGGGTCCTTTTATGGCTACACCTTC
CDR3 protein: CASSQDAGSFYGYTF
V gene: TRBV3-1/TRBV3-2
clone size: NA
J gene: TRBJ1-2
D gene: NA

CDR3 DNA: TGCGCCAGCAGCTTGGGGACAGGGAGCTCTGGAAACACCATATATTTT
CDR3 protein: CASSLGTGSSGNTIYF
V gene: TRBV5-1
clone size: NA
J gene: TRBJ1-3
D gene: TRBD1

CDR3 DNA: TGTGCCAGCAGCGTAGCGGTAGCTCAGCCCCAGCATTTT
CDR3 protein: CASSVAVAQPQHF
V gene: TRBV7-2
clone size: NA
J gene: TRBJ1-5
D gene: NA

CDR3 DNA: TGTGCCAGCAGTCGGCGGGACAGTAATTCACCCCTCCACTTT
CDR3 protein: CASSRRDSNSPLHF
V gene: TRBV6-5
clone size: NA
J gene: TRBJ1-6
D gene: TRBD1

CDR3 DNA: TGTGCCAGCAGTTTCGGGGCCAGGAGCTCCTACGAGCAGTACTTC
CDR3 protein: CASSFGARSSYEQYF
V gene: TRBV27
clone size: NA
J gene: TRBJ2-7
D gene: NA

CDR3 DNA: TGTGCCAGCAGCTTAGACGCGGGGACAGGTTATGGCTACACCTTC
CDR3 protein: CASSLDAGTGYGYTF
V gene: TRBV7-9
clone size: NA
J gene: TRBJ1-2
D gene: TRBD1

CDR3 DNA: TGTGCCAGCAGCTTGGGTAGCGGGGCAGTGGGGGAGACCCAGTACTTC
CDR3 protein: CASSLGSGAVGETQYF
V gene: TRBV5-4
clone size: once
J gene: TRBJ2-5
D gene: TRBD2

CDR3 DNA: TGTGCCAGCCTGGGACTAGCGGGGGGGCTGAGCACAGATACGCAGTATTTT
CDR3 protein: CASLGLAGGLSTDTQYF
V gene: TRBV11-2
clone size: NA
J gene: TRBJ2-3
D gene: TRBD2

CDR3 DNA: TGTGCCAGCAGCTCGGTTTTTGGGGTTGGCACTGAAGCTTTCTTT
CDR3 protein: CASSSVFGVGTEAFF
V gene: TRBV7-2
clone size: NA
J gene: TRBJ1-1
D gene: NA

CDR3 DNA: TGTGCCAGTAGAGACAGGGGGAAGGATTTGGGCACTGAAGCTTTCTTT
CDR3 protein: CASRDRGKDLGTEAFF
V gene: TRBV19
clone size: NA
J gene: TRBJ1-1
D gene: TRBD1

CDR3 DNA: TGTGCCAGCGGTTCGGACAGTTTAGCTAACTATGGCTACACCTTC
CDR3 protein: CASGSDSLANYGYTF
V gene: TRBV19
clone size: NA
J gene: TRBJ1-2
D gene: NA

CDR3 DNA: TGTGCCAGCAGCGTGTTCTCGGGACTAGCGGCCCATGAGCAGTTCTTC
CDR3 protein: CASSVFSGLAAHEQFF
V gene: TRBV9
clone size: NA
J gene: TRBJ2-1
D gene: TRBD2

CDR3 DNA: TGTGCCATCAGCAACAGGGGTGGGAACACTGAAGCTTTCTTT
CDR3 protein: CAISNRGGNTEAFF
V gene: TRBV10-3
clone size: NA
J gene: TRBJ1-1
D gene: TRBD1

CDR3 DNA: TGTGCCAGCAGATTTTGGGGACAGGGTGGCGGGGAGCTGTTTTTT
CDR3 protein: CASRFWGQGGGELFF
V gene: TRBV6-5
clone size: NA
J gene: TRBJ2-2
D gene: TRBD1

CDR3 DNA: TGTGCCAGCAGCGTATCCGGGACAGGGGGCAACTATGGCTACACCTTC
CDR3 protein: CASSVSGTGGNYGYTF
V gene: TRBV9
clone size: NA
J gene: TRBJ1-2
D gene: TRBD1

CDR3 DNA: TGTGCCATCAGCCCCCAGGGAACTGAAGCTTTCTTT
CDR3 protein: CAISPQGTEAFF
V gene: TRBV10-3
clone size: NA
J gene: TRBJ1-1
D gene: NA

CDR3 DNA: TGTGCCAGCAGCTTAGCAACGGCAGCCGCAGATACGCAGTATTTT
CDR3 protein: CASSLATAAADTQYF
V gene: TRBV7-9
clone size: NA
J gene: TRBJ2-3
D gene: NA

CDR3 DNA: TGTGCCAGCAGTTTAGAGGGGGCTAATTCACCCCTCCACTTT
CDR3 protein: CASSLEGANSPLHF
V gene: TRBV27
clone size: NA
J gene: TRBJ1-6
D gene: TRBD1

CDR3 DNA: TGTGCTAGTGGTTTGGTACACAGGGTCTATGGCTACACCTTC
CDR3 protein: CASGLVHRVYGYTF
V gene: TRBV12-5
clone size: once
J gene: TRBJ1-2
D gene: NA

CDR3 DNA: TGTGCCAGCAGCGACCGGGACAGGGGAACCACTGAAGCTTTCTTT
CDR3 protein: CASSDRDRGTTEAFF
V gene: TRBV7-9
clone size: NA
J gene: TRBJ1-1
D gene: TRBD1

CDR3 DNA: TGTGCCAGCAGTTACTCCCCTGACTATGGCTACACCTTC
CDR3 protein: CASSYSPDYGYTF
V gene: TRBV6-2/TRBV6-3
clone size: NA
J gene: TRBJ1-2
D gene: NA

CDR3 DNA: TGTGCTAGTGGTTTCCCTACGGGAGGCACCTACGAGCAGTACTTC
CDR3 protein: CASGFPTGGTYEQYF
V gene: TRBV12-5
clone size: NA
J gene: TRBJ2-7
D gene: TRBD2

CDR3 DNA: TGTGCCAGCAGCCCCCGGGTTGTCCCTGGGGCCAACGTCCTGACTTTC
CDR3 protein: CASSPRVVPGANVLTF
V gene: TRBV9
clone size: once
J gene: TRBJ2-6
D gene: NA

CDR3 DNA: TGTGCCAGCAGCCCCTCCGCCCCGTTACTAGCGGGTGGTCACAATGAGCAGTTCTTC
CDR3 protein: CASSPSAPLLAGGHNEQFF
V gene: TRBV7-2
clone size: NA
J gene: TRBJ2-1
D gene: TRBD2

CDR3 DNA: TGTGCCAGCAGCTCCCAACAGGGTCGGGAAAAACTGTTTTTT
CDR3 protein: CASSSQQGREKLFF
V gene: TRBV7-8
clone size: NA
J gene: TRBJ1-4
D gene: NA

CDR3 DNA: TGTGCCAGCAGCTCAGAAGGGGGTGATCAGCCCCAGCATTTT
CDR3 protein: CASSSEGGDQPQHF
V gene: TRBV9
clone size: NA
J gene: TRBJ1-5
D gene: NA

CDR3 DNA: TGTGCCAGCAGCTTGGTAAGTTGGCGGGAGAGCTCCTACAATGAGCAGTTCTTC
CDR3 protein: CASSLVSWRESSYNEQFF
V gene: TRBV5-6
clone size: NA
J gene: TRBJ2-1
D gene: TRBD2

CDR3 DNA: TGTGCCATCAGTGAGATGCAGGGGGTGGCTTTCTTT
CDR3 protein: CAISEMQGVAFF
V gene: TRBV10-3
clone size: once
J gene: TRBJ1-1
D gene: TRBD1

CDR3 DNA: TGTGCCAGCAGTGGATTTCAGGGGACGTGGACTAAAGCTTTCTTT
CDR3 protein: CASSGFQGTWTKAFF
V gene: TRBV2
clone size: NA
J gene: TRBJ1-1
D gene: NA

CDR3 DNA: TGTGCCAGCAGTTTAAGCGGGTTCAGCCAAGAGACCCAGTACTTC
CDR3 protein: CASSLSGFSQETQYF
V gene: TRBV28
clone size: NA
J gene: TRBJ2-5
D gene: NA

CDR3 DNA: TGTGCCAGTACCCCCGGTACGGACTCTGGAAACACCATATATTTT
CDR3 protein: CASTPGTDSGNTIYF
V gene: TRBV19
clone size: NA
J gene: TRBJ1-3
D gene: NA

CDR3 DNA: TGCGCCAGCAGTGAGCAGTCGGGATCTGAGCAGTACTTC
CDR3 protein: CASSEQSGSEQYF
V gene: TRBV10-1
clone size: NA
J gene: TRBJ2-7
D gene: NA

CDR3 DNA: TGTGCCAGCAGCTCTGGGGGCACGAACACTGAAGCTTTCTTT
CDR3 protein: CASSSGGTNTEAFF
V gene: TRBV7-9
clone size: NA
J gene: TRBJ1-1
D gene: NA

CDR3 DNA: TGTGCCACCAGCAGGTCAGTGACAGGGATCATTTACGAGCAGTACTTC
CDR3 protein: CATSRSVTGIIYEQYF
V gene: TRBV15
clone size: NA
J gene: TRBJ2-7
D gene: TRBD1

CDR3 DNA: TGTGCCAGCAGTAACAGCGGATTCAGCTCTGGAAACACCATATATTTT
CDR3 protein: CASSNSGFSSGNTIYF
V gene: TRBV3-1/TRBV3-2
clone size: NA
J gene: TRBJ1-3
D gene: NA

CDR3 DNA: TGTGCCAGCAGAACCGGGGCCCGGGCCACTGAAGCTTTCTTT
CDR3 protein: CASRTGARATEAFF
V gene: TRBV7-3
clone size: NA
J gene: TRBJ1-1
D gene: NA

CDR3 DNA: TGTGCCAGCAGCACCGGACTAGCGGGAGTAGATGAGCAGTTCTTC
CDR3 protein: CASSTGLAGVDEQFF
V gene: TRBV7-9
clone size: NA
J gene: TRBJ2-1
D gene: TRBD2

CDR3 DNA: TGCGCCAGCAGCTTGGCGGACGGGGAGACCCAGTACTTC
CDR3 protein: CASSLADGETQYF
V gene: TRBV5-1
clone size: NA
J gene: TRBJ2-5
D gene: NA

CDR3 DNA: TGTGCCAGCAGTGAAATCCGGGGCCGAGGTGAGACCCAGTACTTC
CDR3 protein: CASSEIRGRGETQYF
V gene: TRBV6-1
clone size: NA
J gene: TRBJ2-5
D gene: NA

CDR3 DNA: TGTGCCAGCAGTGAAGCTCGCTCGGGGTACGGCTACACCTTC
CDR3 protein: CASSEARSGYGYTF
V gene: TRBV2
clone size: NA
J gene: TRBJ1-2
D gene: NA

CDR3 DNA: TGTGCCAGCAGTATAGCGGCAGGAAATTCACCCCTCCACTTT
CDR3 protein: CASSIAAGNSPLHF
V gene: TRBV7-2
clone size: NA
J gene: TRBJ1-6
D gene: NA

CDR3 DNA: TGTGCCAGCAGCTTGGCCCCGGGAGGAGAGACCCAGTACTTC
CDR3 protein: CASSLAPGGETQYF
V gene: TRBV5-6
clone size: few
J gene: TRBJ2-5
D gene: TRBD2